This is a list of T cell receptor beta chains from one sample in a study of blood T cell repertoires in COVID-19. Some clones are missing from TCRdb's copy, which holds only in-frame ones; the method was immunoSEQ multiplex PCR. The sample carries fewer than 200,000 clones, 75% to 80% recorded once. The sample consisted of peripheral blood. The receptors derive from a woman in her 70s with acute or convalescent COVID-19. The CDR3 runs from the conserved cysteine through the conserved F or W. D genes are given only for firm matches. Rows may omit the clone size; those that give it use once, few, many or a size class.

>NA|TRBV18|NA|TRBJ1-1
TGTGCCAGCGCGGGGGGTTGGACTGAAGCTTTCTTT
CASAGGWTEAFF
>NA|TRBV4-2|TRBD2|TRBJ2-1
TGTGCCAGCAGCCACCTTCAGATGGGGGGGGTGTCCTACAATGAGCAGTTCTTC
CASSHLQMGGVSYNEQFF
>NA|TRBV29-1|NA|TRBJ2-1
TGCAGCGTTCCCCCTTCGGGACTGGGCTCCTACAATGAGCAGTTCTTC
CSVPPSGLGSYNEQFF
>NA|TRBV2|NA|TRBJ1-1
TGTGCCAGCAGTGTGGGTGGGGGGAGCACTGAAGCTTTCTTT
CASSVGGGSTEAFF
>NA|TRBV4-1|NA|TRBJ1-3
TGCGCCAGCAGCCAAGGTTCTATCTCTGGAAACACCATATATTTT
CASSQGSISGNTIYF
>NA|TRBV9|NA|TRBJ2-7
TGTGCCAGCAGCGTAGGGCCTAGCGTTAGGGACTACGAGCAGTACTTC
CASSVGPSVRDYEQYF
>NA|TRBV10-3|TRBD2|TRBJ2-7
TGTGCCATCAGTGATCTAGCGGGCAATTCCTACGAGCAGTACTTC
CAISDLAGNSYEQYF
>NA|TRBV5-1|NA|TRBJ2-1
TGCGCCAGCACCCTGGGGGCTAGCGGAAATGAGCAGTTCTTC
CASTLGASGNEQFF
>few|TRBV7-9|NA|TRBJ1-1
TGTGCCAGCAGCTTCCAACAGAACACTGAAGCTTTCTTT
CASSFQQNTEAFF
>NA|TRBV10-3|NA|TRBJ1-1
TGTGCCAGCCAGGGAATGGGGGCGCAGAACACTGAAGCTTTCTTT
CASQGMGAQNTEAFF
>NA|TRBV28|TRBD2|TRBJ2-7
TGTGCCAGCAGCCCGACAGGCCCGGGACTAGCGGGAGGGCCGCCTTACCACTACGAGCAGTACTTC
CASSPTGPGLAGGPPYHYEQYF
>NA|TRBV19|TRBD1|TRBJ1-2
TGTGCCAGTAGTACCACTTTCCTAGACAGGGTTAATGGCTACACCTTC
CASSTTFLDRVNGYTF
>few|TRBV10-2|NA|TRBJ2-1
TGCGCCAGCAGGTCGTTGGGGGAGGAGGCCTACAATGAGCAGTTCTTC
CASRSLGEEAYNEQFF
>few|TRBV12-3/TRBV12-4|NA|TRBJ2-3
TGTGCCAGCAGAAGACCGAGGGATACGCAGTATTTT
CASRRPRDTQYF
>NA|TRBV7-7|TRBD1|TRBJ2-2
TGTGCCAGCAGCTCAACCTCCACAGGGGTCACCGGGGAGCTGTTTTTT
CASSSTSTGVTGELFF
>NA|TRBV30|TRBD2|TRBJ2-7
TGTGCCTGGAGTTCGGGACTAGCGGGCTACGAGCAGTACTTC
CAWSSGLAGYEQYF
>NA|TRBV28|NA|TRBJ1-3
TGTGCCAGCAGGCATTCAGGGGCCGGAAACACCATATATTTT
CASRHSGAGNTIYF
>NA|TRBV3-1/TRBV3-2|NA|TRBJ2-3
TGTGCCAGCAGCCAGGCGGGATTCGGGGGAGATACGCAGTATTTT
CASSQAGFGGDTQYF
>NA|TRBV14|TRBD1|TRBJ2-6
TGTGCCAGCAGCCAATTGACAGGGGGCAGCTCTGGGGCCAACGTCCTGACTTTC
CASSQLTGGSSGANVLTF
>few|TRBV21-1|NA|TRBJ1-2
TGTGCCAGCATGTTAGTTGGTAACTATGGCTACACCTTC
CASMLVGNYGYTF
>NA|TRBV9|NA|TRBJ1-1
TGTGCCAGCAGCGTAGGCGGCAGGGCGAACACTGAAGCTTTCTTT
CASSVGGRANTEAFF
>NA|TRBV11-3|NA|TRBJ1-1
TGTGCCAGCAGCTTGAGGCAGGGCACTGAAGCTTTCTTT
CASSLRQGTEAFF
>NA|TRBV5-1|TRBD1|TRBJ1-2
TGCGCCAGCAGCGCGGAGGGACAGGGGACCTATGGCTACACCTTC
CASSAEGQGTYGYTF
>NA|TRBV5-1|TRBD1|TRBJ2-1
TGCGCCAGCAGCCTCCGACAGGGTATCGCTGAGCAGTTCTTC
CASSLRQGIAEQFF
>NA|TRBV7-8|TRBD2|TRBJ2-3
TGTGCCAGCAGCAGTACTAGCGCCCTAGGGAATACGCAGTATTTT
CASSSTSALGNTQYF
>NA|TRBV6-5|TRBD2|TRBJ2-1
TGTGCCAGCGGGTATTTCAGGGAGGCGGGAGGGGAGCAGTTCTTC
CASGYFREAGGEQFF
>NA|TRBV5-1|TRBD1|TRBJ2-1
TGCGCCAGCAGCTTGGGACAGGGGAGGTACAATGAGCAGTTCTTC
CASSLGQGRYNEQFF
>once|TRBV6-5|TRBD1|TRBJ1-2
TGTGCCAGTTTCTCAGGGGGCGCGGGCTATGGCTACACCTTC
CASFSGGAGYGYTF
>NA|TRBV9|NA|TRBJ2-5
TGTGCCAGCAGCGTAGGAGCAGGGGCGGTCCAAGAGACCCAGTACTTC
CASSVGAGAVQETQYF
>NA|TRBV2|TRBD1|TRBJ1-5
TGTGCCAGCAGACCTTTAGACAGGGAGATGGGGCCCCAGCATTTT
CASRPLDREMGPQHF
>NA|TRBV10-3|TRBD1|TRBJ1-5
TGTGCCACGATCGAAGGAGACAGGGATCAGCCCCAGCATTTT
CATIEGDRDQPQHF
>NA|TRBV19|NA|TRBJ2-2
TGTGCCAGTAGCCGAGAATACACCGGGGAGCTGTTTTTT
CASSREYTGELFF
>NA|TRBV3-1/TRBV3-2|TRBD2|TRBJ2-5
TGTGCCAGCAGCCCGGGGACTACGGTGACCCAGTACTTC
CASSPGTTVTQYF
>few|TRBV21-1|NA|TRBJ2-1
TGTGCCAGCAGCAAATCGGGGACGGGACTAGCGGTTTACAATGAGCAGTTCTTC
CASSKSGTGLAVYNEQFF
>NA|TRBV9|NA|TRBJ2-1
TGTGCCAGCAGCGTAGAGGCTAGCGTAAGCTCCTACAATGAGCAGTTCTTC
CASSVEASVSSYNEQFF
>NA|TRBV11-2|TRBD2|TRBJ2-5
TGTGCCAGCAGCTTAGATCCTAGCGGGGAGACCCAGTACTTC
CASSLDPSGETQYF
>NA|TRBV3-1/TRBV3-2|NA|TRBJ2-7
TGTGCCAGCAGCGGTGCGAGGGTGAGCTCCTACGAGCAGTACTTC
CASSGARVSSYEQYF
>NA|TRBV20-1|TRBD1|TRBJ2-1
TGCAGTGCTAGTCCTCAGGGGGTGGTCAACAATGAGCAGTTCTTC
CSASPQGVVNNEQFF
>NA|TRBV5-1|TRBD2|TRBJ2-1
TGCGCCAGCAGCTTGATGTTGAGCGGGAGCTATGAGCAGTTCTTC
CASSLMLSGSYEQFF
>NA|TRBV5-1|TRBD1|TRBJ2-7
TGCGCCAGCAGCCTTCAACAGGGGCTAAACTACGAGCAGTACTTC
CASSLQQGLNYEQYF
>NA|TRBV7-3|TRBD2|TRBJ2-1
TGTGCCAGCAGCTTAAACGGGGGGACCTACAATGAGCAGTTCTTC
CASSLNGGTYNEQFF
>NA|TRBV5-6|NA|TRBJ2-1
TGTGCCAGCAGCTTGGAGTTCTCGGTTCGAGTCAATGAGCAGTTCTTC
CASSLEFSVRVNEQFF
>NA|TRBV30|TRBD2|TRBJ2-5
TGTGCCTGGATCTTATTGCGGGAGGGACAAGAGACCCAGTACTTC
CAWILLREGQETQYF
>many|TRBV5-8|NA|TRBJ1-4
TGTGCCAGCAGCTTGGCCGTGCAGACACGTAATGAAAAACTGTTTTTT
CASSLAVQTRNEKLFF
>NA|TRBV7-9|NA|TRBJ2-3
TGTGCCAGCAGCCCGCCAGATTACGGCACAGATACGCAGTATTTT
CASSPPDYGTDTQYF
>once|TRBV19|TRBD2|TRBJ2-7
TGTGCCAGTAAGGGTACCACTAGCGGGTCCTCCTACGAGCAGTACTTC
CASKGTTSGSSYEQYF
>NA|TRBV10-1|NA|TRBJ1-2
TGCGCCAGCAGTGGACAGACAAACTATGGCTACACCTTC
CASSGQTNYGYTF
>NA|TRBV6-5|NA|TRBJ1-1
TGTGCCAGCAGTTTTAATACAGGAAAGAACACTGAAGCTTTCTTT
CASSFNTGKNTEAFF
>NA|TRBV15|NA|TRBJ2-3
TGTGCCACCAGCAGAGAACAGCTCACAGATACGCAGTATTTT
CATSREQLTDTQYF
>NA|TRBV5-1|TRBD2|TRBJ2-7
TGCGCCAGCAGCTTGACAATCGGACTAGCGGGTGCCTACGAGCAGTACTTC
CASSLTIGLAGAYEQYF
>NA|TRBV5-6|TRBD2|TRBJ2-7
TGTGCCAGCAGCTTGGGGGACTACTCCTACGAGCAGTACTTC
CASSLGDYSYEQYF
>NA|TRBV19|TRBD1|TRBJ2-1
TGTGCCAGTAGTATAGGACGGGACAGGTGGCTTGAAAATGAGCAGTTCTTC
CASSIGRDRWLENEQFF
>NA|TRBV20-1|TRBD2|TRBJ2-7
TGCAGTGCTAGTAAGCTAGCGGGGGAGCAGTACTTC
CSASKLAGEQYF
>NA|TRBV7-9|TRBD2|TRBJ2-7
TGTGCCAGCAGCTCGATTCGACTAGCGGGGCCACCCCACGAGCAGTACTTC
CASSSIRLAGPPHEQYF
>once|TRBV5-5|TRBD1|TRBJ1-6
TGTGCCAGCAGCTTGAAGGGGGCAGGGTCACCCCTCCACTTT
CASSLKGAGSPLHF
>many|TRBV19|NA|TRBJ2-2
TGTGCCAGTAGTTCCGGGACTGGGCGGGAGCTGTTTTTT
CASSSGTGRELFF